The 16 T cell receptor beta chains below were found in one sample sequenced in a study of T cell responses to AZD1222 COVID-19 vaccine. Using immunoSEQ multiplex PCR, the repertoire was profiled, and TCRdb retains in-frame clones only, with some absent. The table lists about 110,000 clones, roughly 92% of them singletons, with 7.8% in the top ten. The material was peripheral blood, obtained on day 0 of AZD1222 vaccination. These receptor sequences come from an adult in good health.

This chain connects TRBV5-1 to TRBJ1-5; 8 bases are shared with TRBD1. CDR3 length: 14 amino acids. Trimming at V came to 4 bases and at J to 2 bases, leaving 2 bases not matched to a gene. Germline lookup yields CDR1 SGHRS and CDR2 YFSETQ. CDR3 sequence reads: CASSVTGGNQPQHF. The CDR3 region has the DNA TGCGCCAGCAGCGTGACAGGGGGCAATCAGCCCCAGCATTTT.

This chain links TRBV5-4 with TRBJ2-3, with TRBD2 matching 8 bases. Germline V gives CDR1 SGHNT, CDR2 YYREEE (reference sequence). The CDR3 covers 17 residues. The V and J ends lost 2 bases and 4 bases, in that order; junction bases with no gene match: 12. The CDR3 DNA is TGTGCCAGCAGCTTCCCCGCGGGGACTAGTTATGCAGATACGCAGTATTTT. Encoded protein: CASSFPAGTSYADTQYF.

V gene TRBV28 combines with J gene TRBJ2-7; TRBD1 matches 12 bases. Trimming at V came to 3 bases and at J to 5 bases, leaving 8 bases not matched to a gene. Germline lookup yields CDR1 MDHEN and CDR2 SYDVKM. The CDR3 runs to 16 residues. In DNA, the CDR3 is TGTGCCAGCAGTTTGACCGGGGGACAGGGGGCCCACGAGCAGTACTTC. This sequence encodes CASSLTGGQGAHEQYF.

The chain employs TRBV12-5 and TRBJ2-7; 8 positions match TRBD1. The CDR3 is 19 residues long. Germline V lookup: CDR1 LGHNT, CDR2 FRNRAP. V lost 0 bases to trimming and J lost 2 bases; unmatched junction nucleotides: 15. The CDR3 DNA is TGTGCTAGTGGTTTGGTATATCCCCGCCGCAGGGGGCGAACCTACGAGCAGTACTTC. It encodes CASGLVYPRRRGRTYEQYF.

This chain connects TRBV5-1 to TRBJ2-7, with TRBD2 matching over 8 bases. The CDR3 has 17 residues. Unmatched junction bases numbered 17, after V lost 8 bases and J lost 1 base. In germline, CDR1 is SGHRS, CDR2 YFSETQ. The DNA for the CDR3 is TGCGCCAGTAGCCCGAAGTACCGAAAGCGGGAGTCCTACGAGCAGTACTTC. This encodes CASSPKYRKRESYEQYF. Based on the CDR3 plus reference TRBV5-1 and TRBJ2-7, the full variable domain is KAGVTQTPRYLIKTRGQQVTLSCSPISGHRSVSWYQQTPGQGLQFLFEYFSETQRNKGNFPGRFSGRQFSNSRSEMNVSTLELGDSALYLCASSPKYRKRESYEQYFGPGTRLTVT.

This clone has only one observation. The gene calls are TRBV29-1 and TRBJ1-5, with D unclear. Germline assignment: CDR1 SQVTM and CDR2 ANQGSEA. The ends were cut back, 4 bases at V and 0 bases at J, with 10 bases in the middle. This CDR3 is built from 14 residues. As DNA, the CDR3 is TGCAGCGTTGGTTCTGTGAATAGCAATCAGCCCCAGCATTTT. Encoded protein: CSVGSVNSNQPQHF. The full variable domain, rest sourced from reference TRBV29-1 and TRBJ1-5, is SAVISQKPSRDICQRGTSLTIQCQVDSQVTMMFWYRQQPGQSLTLIATANQGSEATYESGFVIDKFPISRPNLTFSTLTVSNMSPEDSSIYLCSVGSVNSNQPQHFGDGTRLSIL.

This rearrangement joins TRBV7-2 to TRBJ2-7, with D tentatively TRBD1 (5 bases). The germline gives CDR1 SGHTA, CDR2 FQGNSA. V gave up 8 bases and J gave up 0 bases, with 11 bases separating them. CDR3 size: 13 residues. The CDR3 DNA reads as TGTGCCAGCGAGAATGGGGCCTCCTACGAGCAGTACTTC. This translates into CASENGASYEQYF.

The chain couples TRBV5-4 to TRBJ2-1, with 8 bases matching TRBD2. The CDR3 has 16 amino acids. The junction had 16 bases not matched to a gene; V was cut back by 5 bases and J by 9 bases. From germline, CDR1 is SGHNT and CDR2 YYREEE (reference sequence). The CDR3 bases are TGTGCCAGCAGTTTCGGAGGGCGGGGGGAGAGTAGTGAGCAGTTCTTC. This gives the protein CASSFGGRGESSEQFF.

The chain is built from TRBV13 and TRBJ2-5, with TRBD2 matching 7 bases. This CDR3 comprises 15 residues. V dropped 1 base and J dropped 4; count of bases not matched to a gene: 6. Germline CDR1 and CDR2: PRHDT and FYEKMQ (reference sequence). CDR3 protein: CASSLASGVLETQYF. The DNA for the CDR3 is TGTGCCAGCAGCTTAGCTAGCGGCGTTTTAGAGACCCAGTACTTC.

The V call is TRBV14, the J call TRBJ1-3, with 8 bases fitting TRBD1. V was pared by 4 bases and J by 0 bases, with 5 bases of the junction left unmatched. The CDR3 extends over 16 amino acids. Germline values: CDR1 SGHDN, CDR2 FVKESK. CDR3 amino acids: CASSLTGGGSGNTIYF. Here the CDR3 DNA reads TGTGCCAGCAGCCTTACAGGGGGTGGCTCTGGAAACACCATATATTTT.

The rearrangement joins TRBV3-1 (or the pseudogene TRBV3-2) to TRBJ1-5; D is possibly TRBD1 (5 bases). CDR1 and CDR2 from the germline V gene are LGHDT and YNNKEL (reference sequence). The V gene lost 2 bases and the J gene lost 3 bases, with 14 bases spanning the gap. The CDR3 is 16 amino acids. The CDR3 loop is CASSQTEGLSNQPQHF. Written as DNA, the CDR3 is TGTGCCAGCAGCCAAACGGAGGGACTGTCCAATCAGCCCCAGCATTTT.

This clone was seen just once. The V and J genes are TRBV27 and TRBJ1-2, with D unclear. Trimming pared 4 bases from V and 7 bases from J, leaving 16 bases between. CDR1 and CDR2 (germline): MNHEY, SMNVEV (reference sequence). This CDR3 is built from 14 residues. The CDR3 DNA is TGTGCCAGCAGTTCCACGGACGGAAGGATTGGCTACACCTTC. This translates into CASSSTDGRIGYTF.

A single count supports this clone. The CDR3 sequence is CASSIALQSNQPQHF. The CDR3, as DNA: TGTGCCAGTAGTATCGCTCTTCAGAGCAATCAGCCCCAGCATTTT. The rearrangement uses TRBV19 and TRBJ1-5; D unclear. This CDR3 has 15 amino acids. Germline CDR1 and CDR2: LNHDA and SQIVND (reference sequence). The ends were cut back, 3 bases at V and 1 base at J, with 10 bases in the middle.

The CDR3 reads CASSRGTSGNTIYF. The DNA of the CDR3 is TGTGCCAGCAGCCGCGGGACCTCTGGAAACACCATATATTTT. The chain carries TRBV7-6 and TRBJ1-3, with D possibly matching TRBD1 (5 bases). Between the trimmed V and J ends, which lost 5 bases and 0 bases, there was a span of 8 bases. This CDR3 has 14 residues. CDR1 SGHVS and CDR2 FNYEAQ come from the germline V gene.

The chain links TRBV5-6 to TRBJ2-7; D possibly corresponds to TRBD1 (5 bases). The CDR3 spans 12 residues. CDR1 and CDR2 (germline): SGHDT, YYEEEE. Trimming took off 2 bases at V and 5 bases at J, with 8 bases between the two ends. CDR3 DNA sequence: TGTGCCAGCAGCTTTCAGGGCAACGAGCAGTACTTC. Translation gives CASSFQGNEQYF.

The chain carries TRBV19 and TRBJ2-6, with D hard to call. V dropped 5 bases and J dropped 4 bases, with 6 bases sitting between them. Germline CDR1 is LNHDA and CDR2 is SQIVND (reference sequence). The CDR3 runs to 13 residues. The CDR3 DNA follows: TGTGCCAGTAGTTCTACCGGGGCCAACGTCCTGACTTTC. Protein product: CASSSTGANVLTF.